This T cell receptor (beta chain) was sequenced in a study of blood T cells in healthy people across ages. Germline lookup yields CDR1 MNHEY and CDR2 SMNVEV (reference sequence). The CDR3 has 14 residues. For the second PCR, which ran for about 7 to 11 cycles, a sample-barcoded 5' primer and a J-beta primer mix were used. MiXCR, run by TCRdb on the 5' RACE reads, gives a single entry per CDR3 protein. The table shows 800,000 to 950,000 distinct CDR3 sequences, with approximately 32% occurring only once. These same records also appear under a second study, on T cells of mothers and their children.

The material sequenced was blood. The chain employs TRBV27 and TRBJ2-5, with 7 bases that match TRBD1. The J call may be mistaken, given a closer DNA end match to TRBJ2-7. This clonotype was sampled from a woman between 35 and 50 years old in good health. In nucleotides, the CDR3 is TGTGCCAGCAGTCCCCGCTGGGACAGCTACGAGCAGTACTTC. Residues: CASSPRWDSYEQYF.